Below are 6 T cell receptor beta chains sequenced from a single sample in a study of T cells in Graves' hyperthyroidism and ophthalmopathy. The TCR beta CDR3 regions underwent amplification using RNA transcripts as the source. The TCR CDR3 was amplified in a first-round RT-PCR using the HTBI primer set. Via MiXCR, TCRdb re-called the multiplex PCR reads, giving one row per CDR3 protein. The table records 300,000 to 450,000 distinct CDR3 sequences, roughly 15% of them present only once. Source material: blood. These receptors came from a woman under 40 with Graves' ophthalmopathy.

This clonotype showed up many times. The V call is TRBV20-1, the J call TRBJ2-1, with unresolved D. This CDR3 spans 19 amino acids. Germline V CDR1 and CDR2: DFQATT, SNEGSKA (reference sequence). Trimming removed 0 bases from V and 0 bases from J, with 21 bases in between. The CDR3 protein is CSARDLHWALYPSYNEQFF. The DNA for the CDR3 is TGCAGTGCTAGAGATCTGCATTGGGCCCTTTATCCCTCCTACAATGAGCAGTTCTTC.

V usage is TRBV12-3 or TRBV12-4 and J usage is TRBJ1-3; no firm D call. V lost 7 bases to trimming and J lost 0 bases, with 10 bases between them. CDR3 length: 14 residues. This CDR3 reads CASTDVSSGNTIYF. DNA for the CDR3: TGTGCCAGCACTGACGTAAGCTCTGGAAACACCATATATTTT.

The CDR3 nucleotides read TGCAGCGCTGTGGGGGGACAGGAGAACACTGAAGCTTTCTTT. This encodes CSAVGGQENTEAFF. The chain carries TRBV20-1 and TRBJ1-1, with 8 bases aligning to TRBD1. The CDR3 length is 14 residues. Germline V gives CDR1 DFQATT, CDR2 SNEGSKA (reference sequence).

This clonotype was observed many times. The chain recombines TRBV27 with TRBJ1-6; D remains ambiguous. V was shortened by 1 base and J by 4 bases, with 5 bases between the two germline ends. Germline CDR1 and CDR2: MNHEY and SMNVEV (reference sequence). This CDR3 has 14 residues. CDR3 bases: TGTGCCAGCAGTTTATTCGGGTATAATTCACCCCTCCACTTT. Translation: CASSLFGYNSPLHF.

The chain joins TRBV19 to TRBJ1-5, with D tentatively TRBD1 (6 bases). V was pared by 8 bases and J by 7 bases, with 21 bases between. Germline V gives CDR1 LNHDA, CDR2 SQIVND (reference sequence). The CDR3 spans 15 residues. The CDR3 here is CASDLLGGVGQPQHF. DNA for the CDR3: TGTGCCAGTGACCTTTTAGGGGGGGTGGGGCAGCCCCAGCATTTT.

This clonotype occurred many times. The chain is built from TRBV28 and TRBJ2-1; 7 bases are shared with TRBD1. CDR3 length: 13 residues. CDR1 is MDHEN and CDR2 is SYDVKM in the germline V gene. Unmatched junction bases numbered 7, after V lost 9 bases and J lost 5 bases. CDR3 residues: CASQTGSNNEQFF. As DNA, the CDR3 is TGTGCCAGTCAGACAGGGTCTAACAATGAGCAGTTCTTC.